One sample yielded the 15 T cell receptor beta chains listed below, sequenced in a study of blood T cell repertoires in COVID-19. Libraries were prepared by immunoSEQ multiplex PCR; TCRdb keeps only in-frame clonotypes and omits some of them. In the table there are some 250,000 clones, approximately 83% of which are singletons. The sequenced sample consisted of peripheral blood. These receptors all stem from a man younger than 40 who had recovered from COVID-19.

The CDR3 DNA sequence: TGTGCCAGTAGTCCAGGACTAGCGGGGGGGTTGGCGGTAGATACGCAGTATTTT. It encodes CASSPGLAGGLAVDTQYF. The gene calls are TRBV19 and TRBJ2-3, with 15 positions matching TRBD2. V shed 5 bases and J 5 bases; nucleotides not matched to a gene: 11. This CDR3 has 18 residues. The germline CDR1 and CDR2 sequences are LNHDA and SQIVND (reference sequence).

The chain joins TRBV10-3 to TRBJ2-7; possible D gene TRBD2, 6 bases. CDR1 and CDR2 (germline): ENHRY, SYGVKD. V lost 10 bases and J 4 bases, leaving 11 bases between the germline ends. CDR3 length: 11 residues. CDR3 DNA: TGTGCCACCGCACGGGAGTACGAGCAGTACGTC. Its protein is CATAREYEQYV.

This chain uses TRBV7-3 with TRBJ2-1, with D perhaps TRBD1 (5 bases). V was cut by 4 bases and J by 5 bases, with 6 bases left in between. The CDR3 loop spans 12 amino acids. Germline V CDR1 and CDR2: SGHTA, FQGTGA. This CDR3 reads CASSSRDNEQFF. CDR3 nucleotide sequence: TGTGCCAGCAGCTCCAGGGACAATGAGCAGTTCTTC.

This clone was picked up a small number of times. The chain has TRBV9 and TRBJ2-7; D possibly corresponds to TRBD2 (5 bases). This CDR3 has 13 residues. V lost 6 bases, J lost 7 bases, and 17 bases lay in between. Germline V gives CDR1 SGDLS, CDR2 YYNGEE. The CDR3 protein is CASTFGSPGEQYV. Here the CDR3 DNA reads TGTGCCAGCACCTTCGGGTCCCCGGGAGAGCAGTACGTC.

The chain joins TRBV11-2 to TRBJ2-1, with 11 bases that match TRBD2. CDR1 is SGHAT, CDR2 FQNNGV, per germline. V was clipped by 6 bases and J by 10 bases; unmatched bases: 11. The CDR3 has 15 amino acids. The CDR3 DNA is TGTGCCAGCAGTTTTAGCGGGGGGGCATCAGGCGAGCAGTTCTTC. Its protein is CASSFSGGASGEQFF.

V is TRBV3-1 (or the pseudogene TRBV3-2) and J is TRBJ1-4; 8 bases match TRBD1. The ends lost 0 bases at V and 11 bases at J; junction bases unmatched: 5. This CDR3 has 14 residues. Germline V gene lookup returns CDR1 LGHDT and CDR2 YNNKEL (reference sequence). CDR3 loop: CASSQDSGGGKLFF. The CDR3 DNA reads TGTGCCAGCAGCCAAGATTCAGGGGGCGGGAAACTGTTTTTT.

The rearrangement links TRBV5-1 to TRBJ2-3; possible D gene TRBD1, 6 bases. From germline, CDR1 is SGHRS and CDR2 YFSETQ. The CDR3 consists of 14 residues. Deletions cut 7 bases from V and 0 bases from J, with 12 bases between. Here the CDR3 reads CASFRQGSTDTQYF. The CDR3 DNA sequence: TGCGCCAGCTTCCGGCAGGGGAGCACAGATACGCAGTATTTT. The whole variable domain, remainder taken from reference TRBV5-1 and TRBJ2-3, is KAGVTQTPRYLIKTRGQQVTLSCSPISGHRSVSWYQQTPGQGLQFLFEYFSETQRNKGNFPGRFSGRQFSNSRSEMNVSTLELGDSALYLCASFRQGSTDTQYFGPGTRLTVL.

The CDR3 is CASSVGTSGGLWNEQFF. As DNA, the CDR3 is TGTGCCAGCAGCGTAGGGACTAGCGGGGGCCTCTGGAATGAGCAGTTCTTC. This chain links TRBV9 with TRBJ2-1; 13 bases agree with TRBD2. The V gene's germline CDR1 is SGDLS and CDR2 YYNGEE. The CDR3 is made up of 17 amino acids. With 0 bases clipped from V and 7 bases from J, the junction kept 7 bases outside the gene matches.

The CDR3 region is CASKEGNSYEQYF. The CDR3 bases are TGTGCCAGCAAGGAGGGTAACTCCTACGAGCAGTACTTC. The V call is TRBV3-1 (or the pseudogene TRBV3-2), the J call TRBJ2-7; D perhaps matches TRBD2 (6 bases). V lost 7 bases to trimming and J lost 0 bases, with 10 bases between them. CDR3 length: 13 residues. CDR1 and CDR2 (germline): LGHDT, YNNKEL (reference sequence).

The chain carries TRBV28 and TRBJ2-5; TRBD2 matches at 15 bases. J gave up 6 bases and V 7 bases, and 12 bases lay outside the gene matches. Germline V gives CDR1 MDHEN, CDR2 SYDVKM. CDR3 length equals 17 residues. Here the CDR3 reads CASTQGLAGGPRKTQYF. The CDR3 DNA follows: TGTGCCAGCACTCAGGGACTAGCGGGGGGCCCTCGGAAGACCCAGTACTTC.

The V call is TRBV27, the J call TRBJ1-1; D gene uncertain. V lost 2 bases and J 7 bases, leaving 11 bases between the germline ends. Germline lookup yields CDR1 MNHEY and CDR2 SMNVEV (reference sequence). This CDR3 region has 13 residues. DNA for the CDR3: TGTGCCAGCAGTTTAGGGTGGGAGGGTGAAGCTTTCTTT. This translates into CASSLGWEGEAFF.

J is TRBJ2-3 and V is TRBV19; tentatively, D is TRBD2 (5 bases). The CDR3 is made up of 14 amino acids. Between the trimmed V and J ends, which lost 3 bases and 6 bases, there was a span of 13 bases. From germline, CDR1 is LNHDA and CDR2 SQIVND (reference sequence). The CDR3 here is CASSIGLPGDTQYF. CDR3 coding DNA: TGTGCCAGTAGTATCGGACTCCCCGGGGATACGCAGTATTTT.

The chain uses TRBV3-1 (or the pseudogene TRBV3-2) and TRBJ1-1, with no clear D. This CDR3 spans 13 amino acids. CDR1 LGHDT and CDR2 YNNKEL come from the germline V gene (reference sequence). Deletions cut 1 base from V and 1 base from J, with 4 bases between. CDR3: CASSQAGNTEAFF. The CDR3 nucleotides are TGTGCCAGCAGCCAAGCCGGGAACACTGAAGCTTTCTTT.

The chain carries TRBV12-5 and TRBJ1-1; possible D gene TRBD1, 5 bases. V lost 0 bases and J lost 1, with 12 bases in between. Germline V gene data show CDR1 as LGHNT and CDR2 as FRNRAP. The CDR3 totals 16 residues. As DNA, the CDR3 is TGTGCTAGTGGTTTGGTACTTGGCAGGGAGAACACTGAAGCTTTCTTT. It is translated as CASGLVLGRENTEAFF.

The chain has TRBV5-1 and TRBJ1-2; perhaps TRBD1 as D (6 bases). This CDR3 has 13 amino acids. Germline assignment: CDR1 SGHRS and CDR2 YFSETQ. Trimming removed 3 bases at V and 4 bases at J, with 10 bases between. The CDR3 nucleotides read TGCGCCAGCAGCTCGACAGGCCGCTATGGCTACACCTTC. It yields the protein CASSSTGRYGYTF.